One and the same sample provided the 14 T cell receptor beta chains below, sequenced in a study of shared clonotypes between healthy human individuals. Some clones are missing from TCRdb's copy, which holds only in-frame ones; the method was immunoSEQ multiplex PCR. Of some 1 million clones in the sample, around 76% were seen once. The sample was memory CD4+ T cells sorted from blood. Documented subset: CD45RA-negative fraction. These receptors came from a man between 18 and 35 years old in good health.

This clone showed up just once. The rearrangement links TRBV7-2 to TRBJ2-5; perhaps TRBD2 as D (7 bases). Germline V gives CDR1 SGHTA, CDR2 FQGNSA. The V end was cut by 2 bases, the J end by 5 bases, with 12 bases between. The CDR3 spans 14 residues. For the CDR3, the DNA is TGTGCCAGCAGCTTAAGGGCGGGGGCTGAGACCCAGTACTTC. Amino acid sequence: CASSLRAGAETQYF.

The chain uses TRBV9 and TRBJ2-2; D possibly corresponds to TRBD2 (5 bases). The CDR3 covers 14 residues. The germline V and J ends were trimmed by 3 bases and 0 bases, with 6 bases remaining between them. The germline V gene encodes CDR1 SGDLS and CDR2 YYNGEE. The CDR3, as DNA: TGTGCCAGCAGCGCGCGGGCGAACACCGGGGAGCTGTTTTTT. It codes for CASSARANTGELFF.

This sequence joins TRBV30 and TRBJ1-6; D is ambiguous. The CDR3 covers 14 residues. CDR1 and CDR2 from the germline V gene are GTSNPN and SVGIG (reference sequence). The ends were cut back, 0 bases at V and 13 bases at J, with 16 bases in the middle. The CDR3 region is CAWSVGPAGGPLHF. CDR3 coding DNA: TGTGCCTGGAGTGTCGGACCGGCGGGAGGGCCCCTCCACTTT. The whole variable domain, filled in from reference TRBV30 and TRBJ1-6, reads SQTIHQWPATLVQPVGSPLSLECTVEGTSNPNLYWYRQAAGRGLQLLFYSVGIGQISSEVPQNLSASRPQDRQFILSSKKLLLSDSGFYLCAWSVGPAGGPLHFGNGTRLTVT.

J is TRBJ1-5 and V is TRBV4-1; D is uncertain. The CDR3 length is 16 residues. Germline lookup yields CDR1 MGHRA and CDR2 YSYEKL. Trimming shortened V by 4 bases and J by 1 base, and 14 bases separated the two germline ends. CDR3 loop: CASSPEGGPSNQPQHF. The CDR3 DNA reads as TGCGCCAGCAGCCCTGAGGGAGGGCCCAGCAATCAGCCCCAGCATTTT.

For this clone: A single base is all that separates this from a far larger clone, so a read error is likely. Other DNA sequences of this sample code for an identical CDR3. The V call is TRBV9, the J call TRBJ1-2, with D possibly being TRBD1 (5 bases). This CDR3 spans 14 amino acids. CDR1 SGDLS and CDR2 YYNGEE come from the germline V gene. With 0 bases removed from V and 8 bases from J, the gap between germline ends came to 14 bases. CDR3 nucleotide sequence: TGTGCCAGCAGCGTAGCGGGGCAGGCCTCCGGCTACACCTTC. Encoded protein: CASSVAGQASGYTF.

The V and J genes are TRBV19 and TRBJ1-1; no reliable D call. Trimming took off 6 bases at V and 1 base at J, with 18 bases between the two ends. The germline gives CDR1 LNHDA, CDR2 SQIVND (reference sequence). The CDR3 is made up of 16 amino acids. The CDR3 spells CASSPLLEVANTEAFF. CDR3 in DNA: TGTGCCAGTAGCCCCCTATTGGAGGTCGCGAACACTGAAGCTTTCTTT.

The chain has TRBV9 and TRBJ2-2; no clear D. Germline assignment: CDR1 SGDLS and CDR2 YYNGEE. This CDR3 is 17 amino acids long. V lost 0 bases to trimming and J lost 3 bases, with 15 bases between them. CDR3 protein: CASSVVRRPIYTGELFF. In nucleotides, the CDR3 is TGTGCCAGCAGCGTAGTGCGTAGGCCCATTTACACCGGGGAGCTGTTTTTT.

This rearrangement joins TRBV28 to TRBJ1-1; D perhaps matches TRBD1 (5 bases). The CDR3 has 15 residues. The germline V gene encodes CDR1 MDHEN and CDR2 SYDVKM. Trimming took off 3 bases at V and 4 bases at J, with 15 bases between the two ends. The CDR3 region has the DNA TGTGCCAGCAGTTTTTCCCGGGGCCAAGGCACTGAAGCTTTCTTT. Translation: CASSFSRGQGTEAFF.

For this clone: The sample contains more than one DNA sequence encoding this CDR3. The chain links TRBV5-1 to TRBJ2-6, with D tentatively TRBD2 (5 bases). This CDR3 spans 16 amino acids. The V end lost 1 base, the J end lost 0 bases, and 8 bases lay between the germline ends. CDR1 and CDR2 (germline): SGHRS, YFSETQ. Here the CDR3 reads CASSLSGSSGANVLTF. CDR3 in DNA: TGCGCCAGCAGCTTGAGTGGGAGCTCTGGGGCCAACGTCCTGACTTTC.

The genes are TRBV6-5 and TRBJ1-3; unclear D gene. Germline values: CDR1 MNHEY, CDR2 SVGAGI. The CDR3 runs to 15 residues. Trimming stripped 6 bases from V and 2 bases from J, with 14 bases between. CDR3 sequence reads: CASSSRRTTGNTIYF. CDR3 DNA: TGTGCCAGCAGCTCCCGGCGCACAACTGGAAACACCATATATTTT.

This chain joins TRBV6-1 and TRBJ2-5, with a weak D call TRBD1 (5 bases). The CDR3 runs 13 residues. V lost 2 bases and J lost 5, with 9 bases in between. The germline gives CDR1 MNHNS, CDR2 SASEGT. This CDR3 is CASSEQGLETQYF. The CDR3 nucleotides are TGTGCCAGCAGTGAACAGGGTTTGGAGACCCAGTACTTC.

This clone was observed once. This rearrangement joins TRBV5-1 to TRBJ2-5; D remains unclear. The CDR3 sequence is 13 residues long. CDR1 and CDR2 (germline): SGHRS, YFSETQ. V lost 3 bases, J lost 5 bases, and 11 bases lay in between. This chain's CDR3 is CASSYGAGETQYF. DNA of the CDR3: TGCGCCAGCAGCTACGGCGCAGGCGAGACCCAGTACTTC. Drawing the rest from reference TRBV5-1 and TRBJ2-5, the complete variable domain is KAGVTQTPRYLIKTRGQQVTLSCSPISGHRSVSWYQQTPGQGLQFLFEYFSETQRNKGNFPGRFSGRQFSNSRSEMNVSTLELGDSALYLCASSYGAGETQYFGPGTRLLVL.

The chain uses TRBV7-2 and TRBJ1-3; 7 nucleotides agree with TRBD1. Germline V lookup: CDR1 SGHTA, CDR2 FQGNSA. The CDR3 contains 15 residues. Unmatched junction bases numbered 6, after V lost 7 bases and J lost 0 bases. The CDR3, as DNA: TGTGCCAGCACCAACCACAGGGGCTCTGGAAACACCATATATTTT. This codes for CASTNHRGSGNTIYF.

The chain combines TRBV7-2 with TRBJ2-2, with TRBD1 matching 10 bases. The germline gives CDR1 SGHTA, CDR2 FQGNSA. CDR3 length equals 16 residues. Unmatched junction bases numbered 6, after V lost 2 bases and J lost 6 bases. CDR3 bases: TGTGCCAGCAGCTTAATCGGGACAGGGGTTCCCGGGGAGCTGTTTTTT. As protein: CASSLIGTGVPGELFF.